One sample yielded the 21 T cell receptor beta chains listed below, sequenced in a study of molecular identifiers for immune sequencing clone quantification. MiXCR was run by TCRdb on the PCR reads, yielding one entry per CDR3 protein. The sample has about 98,000 distinct CDR3 sequences, around 30% seen once; the top ten hold approximately 9.8%. Sequenced: naive CD8+ T cells from blood, with Jurkat cell RNA spiked in. Subset of the sample: FACS-sorted CD8+CD4-CCR7+CD45RA+ naive T cells. All receptors come from a human donor in good health. Some libraries in this study had Jurkat cell RNA spiked in.

On this clonotype: This CDR3 is missing its conserved last phenylalanine or tryptophan, likely due to a read error. This chain connects TRBV12-3 or TRBV12-4 to TRBJ2-7, with a weak D call TRBD1 (5 bases). With 4 bases removed from V and 5 bases from J, the gap between germline ends came to 15 bases. This CDR3 region has 14 residues. In DNA, the CDR3 is TGTGCCAGCAGTTACTCCCCAGGGTCCCACGAGCAGTACCTC. Its protein is CASSYSPGSHEQYL.

About this clonotype itself: The junction does not match germline at one end; this may be a read error. Here the CDR3 reads CATSRVPLGPQEAQYF. CDR3 coding DNA: TGTGCCACCAGCAGAGTTCCCCTGGGGCCCCAAGAGGCCCAGTACTTC. The V and J genes are TRBV15 and TRBJ2-5; tentatively, D is TRBD1 (5 bases). This CDR3 is built from 16 residues. Germline V gene lookup returns CDR1 LNHNV and CDR2 YYDKDF (reference sequence).

The sample holds many counts of this clonotype. CDR3 nucleotide sequence: TGTGCCAGCAGCTCCCCCAATACGCAGTATTTT. This sequence encodes CASSSPNTQYF. The chain employs TRBV5-6 and TRBJ2-3; D unclear. Germline CDR1 SGHDT, CDR2 YYEEEE. V was cut by 3 bases and J by 7 bases, with 6 bases left in between. The CDR3 length is 11 residues.

Comment on this clonotype: This may be a read error: a much more frequent sequence differs by one nucleotide. The rearrangement joins TRBV7-6 to TRBJ2-3; 8 bases match TRBD2. Losses at the gene ends were 6 bases for V and 7 bases for J; bases not matched to a gene: 9. Germline V gene lookup returns CDR1 SGHVS and CDR2 FNYEAQ. This CDR3 region has 14 residues. CDR3 residues: CASSVQAGGHTQYF. The CDR3 DNA is TGTGCCAGCAGTGTTCAGGCGGGAGGCCATACGCAGTATTTT.

The CDR3 DNA sequence: TGTGCCAGCAGTGAAGGGGACAGGGGTATCGGGAGGCCATACGAGCAGTACTTC. Translation gives CASSEGDRGIGRPYEQYF. The rearrangement links TRBV6-1 to TRBJ2-7; 10 bases line up with TRBD1. J lost 4 bases, V lost 1 base, and 13 bases had no gene match. CDR1 and CDR2 (germline): MNHNS, SASEGT. There are 18 residues in the CDR3.

This clonotype showed up just a few times. The chain's CDR3 is CASSLGTGGTYEQYF. Written as DNA, the CDR3 is TGTGCCAGCAGCCTCGGGACAGGGGGCACGTACGAGCAGTACTTC. The rearrangement links TRBV11-2 to TRBJ2-7, with 12 bases lining up with TRBD1. CDR3 size: 15 residues. Germline trimming cut 5 bases from V and 4 bases from J; bases unmatched to any gene: 6. Germline loops: CDR1 SGHAT, CDR2 FQNNGV.

The sample holds many counts of this clonotype. This sequence joins TRBV27 and TRBJ2-5, with TRBD1 matching 9 bases. CDR1 and CDR2 (germline): MNHEY, SMNVEV (reference sequence). Unmatched junction bases numbered 2, after V lost 4 bases and J lost 5 bases. The CDR3 has 13 amino acids. CDR3 nucleotide sequence: TGTGCCAGCAGTTCACAGGGGGCTGAGACCCAGTACTTC. This translates into CASSSQGAETQYF.

A remark on this clonotype: One end of the junction is discordant with germline, which a read error may explain. CDR3 nucleotides: TGTGCCGGCAGTTACTCCGGGACGGCGACCTACAATGAGCAGTTCTTC. This encodes CAGSYSGTATYNEQFF. This rearrangement joins TRBV6-5 to TRBJ2-1; perhaps D is TRBD1 or TRBD2 (5 bases each). Germline lookup yields CDR1 MNHEY and CDR2 SVGAGI. The length of the CDR3 is 16 residues.

This clonotype was seen a handful of times. The J gene is TRBJ2-5, the V gene TRBV29-1; 8 bases are shared with TRBD1. CDR3 size: 14 residues. Germline CDR1 reads SQVTM; CDR2 reads ANQGSEA. J was trimmed by 5 bases and V by 1 base; bases with no gene match: 6. CDR3 in DNA: TGCAGCGTTGAAGTCCAGGGGGCATTTGAGACCCAGTACTTC. Translated, it gives CSVEVQGAFETQYF. The complete variable domain, with remaining parts taken from reference TRBV29-1 and TRBJ2-5, reads SAVISQKPSRDICQRGTSLTIQCQVDSQVTMMFWYRQQPGQSLTLIATANQGSEATYESGFVIDKFPISRPNLTFSTLTVSNMSPEDSSIYLCSVEVQGAFETQYFGPGTRLLVL.

The genes are TRBV4-3 and TRBJ2-3; no clear D gene. This CDR3 region has 13 residues. CDR1 LGHNA and CDR2 YSLEER come from the germline V gene. Trimming shortened V by 2 bases and J by 1 base, and 4 bases separated the two germline ends. DNA for the CDR3: TGCGCCAGCAGCCAATTCCGCACAGATACGCAGTATTTT. This translates into CASSQFRTDTQYF.

As for this clonotype: A read error may account for a junction end that differs from germline. The chain has TRBV28 and TRBJ2-3; D could derive from TRBD1 or TRBD2 (5 bases each). The CDR3 spans 17 residues. CDR1 is MDHEN and CDR2 is SYDVKM in the germline V gene. CDR3 bases: TGTGCCAGCAGTTTCTTCCACGGGAAGAGGAGCACAGGTACGCAGTATTTT. Amino acids: CASSFFHGKRSTGTQYF.

The chain couples TRBV7-6 to TRBJ2-1; the D is unclear. V gave up 1 base and J gave up 9 bases, with 10 bases separating them. The CDR3 loop spans 13 amino acids. Germline CDR1 SGHVS, CDR2 FNYEAQ. The CDR3 loop reads CASSLGTAGEQFF. The CDR3 DNA is TGTGCCAGCAGCTTAGGTACAGCTGGTGAGCAGTTCTTC.

Notes on this clonotype: Since the CDR3 does not end with the conserved phenylalanine or tryptophan, this likely comes from a read error. The CDR3 DNA reads TGTGCCAGCTCACCGTACAGGAACTCGGCAGATGCGCAGTATATT. It yields the protein CASSPYRNSADAQYI. V usage is TRBV18 and J usage is TRBJ2-3; D possibly corresponds to TRBD1 (5 bases). There are 15 residues in the CDR3. The V gene's germline CDR1 is KGHSH and CDR2 LQKENI.

This rearrangement joins TRBV20-1 to TRBJ2-4; possible D gene TRBD1, 5 bases. The CDR3 covers 16 residues. V was clipped by 0 bases and J by 0 bases, with 12 bases between them. From germline, CDR1 is DFQATT and CDR2 SNEGSKA (reference sequence). The CDR3 nucleotides read TGCAGTGCTAGAGAGGGGCTACCACTAGCCAAAAACATTCAGTACTTC. Residues: CSAREGLPLAKNIQYF.

This clonotype was picked up a small number of times. The chain links TRBV11-2 to TRBJ2-5, with no clear D. The V gene's germline CDR1 is SGHAT and CDR2 FQNNGV. The germline V and J ends were trimmed by 2 bases and 3 bases, with 4 bases remaining between them. The CDR3 loop spans 12 amino acids. CDR3 sequence reads: CASSLPEETQYF. Written as DNA, the CDR3 is TGTGCCAGCAGCTTACCCGAAGAGACCCAGTACTTC.

This clonotype was seen at least ten times. The chain has TRBV6-6 and TRBJ2-7, with 8 bases that match TRBD2. The CDR3 covers 13 residues. V trimming: 5 bases; J trimming: 5 bases; junction bases outside the gene matches: 5. Per the germline V gene, CDR1 is MNHNY and CDR2 is SVGAGI (reference sequence). CDR3 coding DNA: TGTGCCAGCAGTAAAGCGGGAGTGGACGAGCAGTACTTC. Amino acid sequence: CASSKAGVDEQYF.

The sample holds one count of this clonotype. Sequence at one end of the junction differs from germline and may be a read error. This chain links TRBV27 with TRBJ2-3; D could derive from TRBD1 or TRBD2 (5 bases each). This CDR3 comprises 14 residues. CDR1 is MNHEY, CDR2 SMNVEV, per germline (reference sequence). As DNA, the CDR3 is TGTGCCAGCAGTTCTCGGACTCAGGGCGATACGCAGAATTTT. This translates into CASSSRTQGDTQNF.

A word on this clonotype: A much bigger clone sits one base away, suggesting this may be a read error. This rearrangement joins TRBV27 to TRBJ2-7; possible D gene TRBD1, 7 bases. The germline V and J ends were trimmed by 3 bases and 5 bases, with 14 bases remaining between them. The length of the CDR3 is 14 residues. From germline, CDR1 is MNHEY and CDR2 SMNVEV (reference sequence). The CDR3, as DNA: TGTGCCAGCAGTTTGGAGGGGGCCCCCAACGAGCAGTACTTC. It specifies CASSLEGAPNEQYF.

This clonotype was counted a single time. This clone may be a read error of a much larger clone one base away. This rearrangement joins TRBV20-1 to TRBJ1-6; no clear D. Trimming cost V 5 bases and J 8 bases, with 10 bases left between them. CDR1 is DFQATT and CDR2 is SNEGSKA in the germline V gene (reference sequence). CDR3 length: 12 amino acids. In nucleotides, the CDR3 is TGCAGTGCTGACACACCATATTCACCCCTCCACTTT. This encodes CSADTPYSPLHF.

V and J are TRBV4-3 and TRBJ2-7, with D perhaps TRBD1 (6 bases). Trimming removed 5 bases from V and 0 bases from J, with 20 bases in between. The CDR3 sequence is 17 residues long. Germline-derived CDR1 and CDR2 are LGHNA and YSLEER. CDR3 bases: TGCGCCAGCAGCATTAATATTGGGGGCCCCTTCTCCTACGAGCAGTACTTC. This encodes CASSINIGGPFSYEQYF.

This clonotype was recorded many times. This rearrangement joins TRBV14 to TRBJ2-5; tentatively, D is TRBD2 (5 bases). This CDR3 comprises 17 residues. From germline, CDR1 is SGHDN and CDR2 FVKESK. The V gene lost 0 bases and the J gene lost 4 bases, with 18 bases spanning the gap. CDR3 DNA: TGTGCCAGCAGCCAAGATGGGTCCTCGGGGTTGCGAGAGACCCAGTACTTC. This translates into CASSQDGSSGLRETQYF.